These 3 T cell receptor beta chains were sequenced from one sample in a study of blood T cells in healthy people across ages. Sample-barcoded 5' priming and a J-beta primer mix drove a second PCR of roughly 6 to 12 cycles. In TCRdb, the 5' RACE reads were re-called with MiXCR into one record per CDR3 protein. The sample contains 1.5 million to 2 million distinct CDR3 sequences, over 25% of which appear only once. Material for sequencing was blood. These receptors came from a woman aged 25-40 years in good health.

CDR3 sequence (DNA): TGTGCCACGAAACGAGGGACAGCCCCCTCCTACGAGCAGTACTTC. This translates into CATKRGTAPSYEQYF. The rearrangement joins TRBV3-1 to TRBJ2-7; 7 nucleotides align to TRBD1. CDR1 and CDR2 (germline): LGHDT, YNNKEL (reference sequence). After removal of 10 bases from V and 0 bases from J, the junction contained 12 bases not matched to a gene. The CDR3 has 15 amino acids.

A remark on this clonotype: A much larger clone sits a single nucleotide away, making a read error possible. V and J are TRBV15 and TRBJ2-5; TRBD2 matches at 10 bases. This CDR3 region has 17 residues. The germline CDR1 and CDR2 sequences are LNHNV and YYDKDF (reference sequence). V shed 0 bases, J shed 11 bases, and the junction held 15 bases outside the gene matches. The CDR3 is CATSREASGGYDNEQYF. The CDR3 DNA reads TGTGCCACCAGCAGAGAGGCTAGCGGGGGTTACGACAATGAGCAGTACTTC.

This clonotype has a count of ten or more. The rearrangement joins TRBV7-2 to TRBJ1-6; D may be TRBD1 (5 bases). The CDR3 spans 14 residues. Trimming took 2 bases from V and 7 from J, leaving 9 bases between them. Germline-derived CDR1 and CDR2 are SGHTA and FQGNSA. The CDR3 nucleotides read TGTGCCAGCAGCTTACAGGGACGGAATTCACCCCTCCACTTT. Translating it yields CASSLQGRNSPLHF.